The rows below give T cell receptor beta chains drawn from one sample of a study of post-analysis software for immune sequencing data. TCRdb reanalysed the PCR reads using MiXCR and keeps one entry per CDR3 protein. The sample lists fewer than 850,000 distinct CDR3 sequences; just under 30% were seen once. Sequencing was done on a sample of blood. The receptors were sampled from a girl aged 5-17 years with multiple sclerosis. The CDR3 runs from the conserved cysteine through the conserved F or W. D genes are given only for firm matches. Part of the rows lack a size; the others show once, few, many or a class for expanded clones.

>TRBJ1-1|NA|TRBV12-5|NA
CASGPSGGNTETFF
TGTGCTAGTGGTCCGTCCGGCGGGAACACTGAAACTTTCTTT
>TRBJ1-2|NA|TRBV7-9|NA
CASRAAGNGYTF
TGTGCCAGCAGGGCAGCGGGTAATGGCTACACCTTC
>TRBJ1-5|many|TRBV6-2/TRBV6-3|NA
CASSYRVGQPQHF
TGTGCCAGCAGCTACAGGGTCGGGCAGCCCCAGCATTTT
>TRBJ2-3|few|TRBV24-1|NA
CATSVGLRSTDTQYF
TGTGCCACCAGCGTCGGACTGAGGAGCACAGATACGCAGTATTTT
>TRBJ2-5|NA|TRBV9|NA
CASSVGHERMETQYF
TGTGCCAGCAGCGTAGGACACGAGAGGATGGAGACCCAGTACTTC
>TRBJ2-1|NA|TRBV12-3/TRBV12-4|TRBD2
CASSTTPGLADNERFF
TGTGCCAGCAGTACGACTCCGGGACTAGCGGACAATGAGCGGTTCTTC
>TRBJ1-2|few|TRBV6-2/TRBV6-3|NA
CASRPLDSRGGYTF
TGTGCCAGCAGACCCCTGGACAGCCGAGGAGGCTACACCTTC
>TRBJ1-6|few|TRBV7-2|TRBD1
CASSLGPEGQYNSPLHF
TGTGCCAGCAGCTTAGGTCCTGAGGGACAGTATAATTCACCCCTCCACTTT
>TRBJ2-3|many|TRBV10-2|NA
CASSGRQLGLPTDTQYF
TGCGCCAGCAGTGGGCGGCAATTAGGACTTCCCACAGATACGCAGTATTTT
>TRBJ2-7|few|TRBV27|TRBD1
CASSQSGTDPYEQYF
TGTGCCAGCAGTCAGTCCGGGACAGACCCATACGAGCAGTACTTC
>TRBJ2-1|NA|TRBV7-9|TRBD2
CASSLDGRAFDEQFF
TGTGCCAGCAGCTTAGACGGGAGGGCCTTCGATGAGCAGTTCTTC
>TRBJ2-5|NA|TRBV12-3/TRBV12-4|TRBD2
CASSKGLAGGRETQYF
TGTGCCAGCAGTAAAGGACTAGCGGGAGGAAGGGAGACCCAGTACTTC
>TRBJ2-1|NA|TRBV29-1|TRBD1
CSGQGVLYNEQFF
TGCAGCGGACAGGGGGTTCTTTACAATGAGCAGTTCTTC
>TRBJ2-3|NA|TRBV10-3|NA
CATNRGGDTQYF
TGTGCCACCAACAGGGGAGGGGATACGCAGTATTTT